Given below is one T cell receptor (beta chain) in context. The ends were cut back, 5 bases at V and 3 bases at J, with 12 bases in the middle. Germline CDR1 reads SEHNR; CDR2 reads FQNEAQ (reference sequence). The CDR3 consists of 14 residues. Expressed TCRB transcripts were sequenced because the entire RNA isolate underwent reverse transcription. TCRdb keeps only in-frame clones here, not all; method: immunoSEQ multiplex PCR. The table includes more than 350,000 clones, 11% detected once. The data stem from a study of beta chain features in type 1 diabetes. Study-wide context: Across all samples, about 100 million sorted cells were examined.

What was sequenced was naive CD4+ T cells from blood. The genes are TRBV7-9 and TRBJ2-3; D is perhaps TRBD1 or TRBD2 (5 bases each). This TCR was recovered from a woman aged 18-29 years in good health. CDR3 bases: TGTGCCAGCAGCCCAGGGAGTCGGACAGATACGCAGTATTTT. It codes for CASSPGSRTDTQYF.